This TCR beta chain was sequenced in a study of blood T cell repertoires in COVID-19. Study as a whole: Donors in the United States, Italy and Spain gave samples during acute or convalescent COVID-19. PBMCs, B-cell-depleted T cells, or T cells provided the cDNA or gDNA that made up the material.

Produced via immunoSEQ multiplex PCR; TCRdb's table is partial and in-frame only. In the table there are about 220,000 clones, 80% of which are singletons. Material for sequencing was peripheral blood. This clonotype was obtained from a human donor in a cohort sampled during active COVID-19.

The CDR3 sequence: CASSLRTDTQYF. In DNA form, the CDR3 reads TGTGCCAGCAGCTTGAGAACAGATACGCAGTATTTT. The chain has TRBV9 and TRBJ2-3; D gene unclear. Germline V gene data show CDR1 as SGDLS and CDR2 as YYNGEE. The V end lost 4 bases, the J end lost 3 bases, and 6 bases lay between the germline ends. This CDR3 has 12 residues. The complete variable domain, with remaining parts taken from reference TRBV9 and TRBJ2-3, reads DSGVTQTPKHLITATGQRVTLRCSPRSGDLSVYWYQQSLDQGLQFLIQYYNGEERAKGNILERFSAQQFPDLHSELNLSSLELGDSALYFCASSLRTDTQYFGPGTRLTVL.